Only one count was recorded for the clone carrying this T cell receptor (beta chain). Other DNA sequences in this sample translate to the same CDR3. CD45RO-negative, CCR7-selected cells formed the naive CD8 fraction, which excluded terminally differentiated effector memory CD45RA+ cells. The CDR3 length is 13 residues. Trimming cost V 0 bases and J 4 bases, with 3 bases left between them. Germline V CDR1 and CDR2: SGHAT, FQNNGV. Sorted-subset replicate PCR reactions were performed with around 210 ng DNA, corresponding to 25,000 to 35,000 T cell genomes. The method was immunoSEQ multiplex PCR; TCRdb's version includes in-frame clones alone and lacks a portion of them. The table records just over 2,000,000 clones, approximately 94% of them present only once. The sample originates from a study of shared clonotypes between healthy human individuals. Study as a whole: A couple of women and three men aged 18 to 49 made up the donors.

This sequence joins TRBV11-2 and TRBJ1-4; D is unresolved. This TCR was recovered from a man aged 18-30 years in good health. Sequencing was carried out using naive CD8+ T cells sorted from blood. In nucleotides, the CDR3 is TGTGCCAGCAGCTTAGAGGGTAATGAAAAACTGTTTTTT. Its translation is CASSLEGNEKLFF.